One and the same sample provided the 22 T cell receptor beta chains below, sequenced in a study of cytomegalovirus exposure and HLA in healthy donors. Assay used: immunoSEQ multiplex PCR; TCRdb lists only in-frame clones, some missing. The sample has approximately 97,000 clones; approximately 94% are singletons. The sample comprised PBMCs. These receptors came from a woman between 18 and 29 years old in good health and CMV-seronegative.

This CDR3 is CASSVQSTNEKLFF. CDR3 DNA: TGTGCCAGCAGCGTACAGTCCACTAATGAAAAACTGTTTTTT. This chain joins TRBV6-1 and TRBJ1-4; no firm D call. Germline CDR1 reads MNHNS; CDR2 reads SASEGT. V dropped 6 bases and J dropped 2 bases, with 10 bases sitting between them. There are 14 residues in the CDR3.

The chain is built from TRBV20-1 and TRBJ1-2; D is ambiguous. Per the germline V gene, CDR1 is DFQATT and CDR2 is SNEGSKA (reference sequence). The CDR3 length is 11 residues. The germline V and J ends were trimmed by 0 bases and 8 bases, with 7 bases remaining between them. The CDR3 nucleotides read TGCAGTGCTAGAGAGAGGGAAGGCTACACCTTC. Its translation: CSAREREGYTF.

The CDR3 protein is CASSHPSGTSGRFTPEQFF. In DNA, the CDR3 is TGTGCCAGTAGTCACCCCTCGGGGACTAGCGGGAGGTTCACCCCTGAGCAGTTCTTC. V gene TRBV19 combines with J gene TRBJ2-1, with 15 nucleotides matching TRBD2. Germline-derived CDR1 and CDR2 are LNHDA and SQIVND (reference sequence). The CDR3 consists of 19 residues. The V gene end was trimmed by 5 bases and the J gene end by 9 bases; junction bases not matched to a gene: 17.

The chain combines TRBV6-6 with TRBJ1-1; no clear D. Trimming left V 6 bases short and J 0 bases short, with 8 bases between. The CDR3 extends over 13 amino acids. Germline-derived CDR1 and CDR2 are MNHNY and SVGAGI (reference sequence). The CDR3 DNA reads TGTGCCAGCAGCCCCCGTATGAACACTGAAGCTTTCTTT. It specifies CASSPRMNTEAFF.

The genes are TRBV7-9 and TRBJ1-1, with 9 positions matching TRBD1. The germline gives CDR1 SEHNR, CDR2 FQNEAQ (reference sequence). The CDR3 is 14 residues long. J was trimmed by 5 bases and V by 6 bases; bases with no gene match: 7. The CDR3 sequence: CASRGTGMDTEAFF. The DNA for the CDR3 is TGTGCCAGCAGGGGGACAGGGATGGATACTGAAGCTTTCTTT.

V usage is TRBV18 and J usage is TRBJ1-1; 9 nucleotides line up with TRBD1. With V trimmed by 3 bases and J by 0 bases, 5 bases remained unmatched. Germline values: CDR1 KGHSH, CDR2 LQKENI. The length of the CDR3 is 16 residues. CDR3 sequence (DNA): TGTGCCAGCTCACCCCCGACAGGGGGAATGAACACTGAAGCTTTCTTT. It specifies CASSPPTGGMNTEAFF.

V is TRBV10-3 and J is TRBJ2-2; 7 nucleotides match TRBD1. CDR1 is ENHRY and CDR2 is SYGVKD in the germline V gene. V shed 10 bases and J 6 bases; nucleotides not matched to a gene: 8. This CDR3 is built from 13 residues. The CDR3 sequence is CATWTGAAGELFF. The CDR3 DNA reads TGTGCCACTTGGACAGGAGCCGCCGGGGAGCTGTTTTTT.

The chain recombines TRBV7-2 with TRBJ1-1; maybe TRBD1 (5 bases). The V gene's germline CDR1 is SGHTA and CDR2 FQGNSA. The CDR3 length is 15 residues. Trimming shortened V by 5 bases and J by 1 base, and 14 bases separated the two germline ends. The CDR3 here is CASSPRASKNTEAFF. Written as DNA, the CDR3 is TGTGCCAGCAGCCCCAGGGCTTCAAAGAACACTGAAGCTTTCTTT.

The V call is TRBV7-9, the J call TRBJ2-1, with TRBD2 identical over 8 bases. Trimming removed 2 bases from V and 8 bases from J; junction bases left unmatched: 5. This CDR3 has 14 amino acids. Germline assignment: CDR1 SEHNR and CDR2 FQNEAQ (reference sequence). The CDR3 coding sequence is TGTGCCAGCAGCTTAAACGGGAGGGTCGATGAGCAGTTCTTC. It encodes CASSLNGRVDEQFF.

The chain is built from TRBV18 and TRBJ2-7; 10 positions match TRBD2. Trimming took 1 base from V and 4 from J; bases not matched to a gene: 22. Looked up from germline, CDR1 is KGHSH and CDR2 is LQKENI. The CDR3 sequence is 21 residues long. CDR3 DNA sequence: TGTGCCAGCTCACCACGGTTGTCTGGAGCTAGCGGGAGTTTAACTAGGTACGAGCAGTACTTC. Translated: CASSPRLSGASGSLTRYEQYF.

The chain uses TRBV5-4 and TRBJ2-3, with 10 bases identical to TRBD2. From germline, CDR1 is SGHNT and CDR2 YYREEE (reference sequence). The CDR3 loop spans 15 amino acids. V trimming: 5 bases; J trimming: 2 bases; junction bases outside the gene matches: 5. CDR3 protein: CASRFSGGNTDTQYF. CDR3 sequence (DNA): TGTGCCAGCAGATTTAGCGGGGGGAACACAGATACGCAGTATTTT.

The CDR3 coding sequence is TGTGCCAGCAGCTCCGCCGGGACAGGGAGGTTCACAGATACGCAGTATTTT. Encoded protein: CASSSAGTGRFTDTQYF. This chain links TRBV13 with TRBJ2-3; 9 bases align to TRBD1. This CDR3 region has 17 residues. The V segment lost 4 bases and the J segment 2 bases; nucleotides outside the gene matches: 10. Germline loops: CDR1 PRHDT, CDR2 FYEKMQ (reference sequence). The full variable domain, its missing parts supplied by reference TRBV13 and TRBJ2-3, is AAGVIQSPRHLIKEKRETATLKCYPIPRHDTVYWYQQGPGQDPQFLISFYEKMQSDKGSIPDRFSAQQFSDYHSELNMSSLELGDSALYFCASSSAGTGRFTDTQYFGPGTRLTVL.

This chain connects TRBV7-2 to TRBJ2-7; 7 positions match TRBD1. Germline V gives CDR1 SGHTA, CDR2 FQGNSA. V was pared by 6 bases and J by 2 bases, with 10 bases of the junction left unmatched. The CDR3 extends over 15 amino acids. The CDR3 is CASRLGQASAYEQYF. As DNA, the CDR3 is TGTGCCAGCAGGCTAGGACAGGCCTCCGCCTACGAGCAGTACTTC.

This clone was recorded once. CDR3: CATSRGGVDNSPLHF. The CDR3 region has the DNA TGTGCCACCAGCAGAGGCGGAGTGGATAATTCACCCCTCCACTTT. J is TRBJ1-6 and V is TRBV15, with D uncertain. The CDR3 extends over 15 amino acids. Per the germline V gene, CDR1 is LNHNV and CDR2 is YYDKDF (reference sequence). V lost 1 base and J lost 5, with 9 bases in between.

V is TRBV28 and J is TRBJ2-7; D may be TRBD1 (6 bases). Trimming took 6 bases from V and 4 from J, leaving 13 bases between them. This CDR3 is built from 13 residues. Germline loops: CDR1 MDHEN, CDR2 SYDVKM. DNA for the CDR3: TGTGCCAGCAGCTCGGGACAAACTTACGAGCAGTACTTC. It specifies CASSSGQTYEQYF.

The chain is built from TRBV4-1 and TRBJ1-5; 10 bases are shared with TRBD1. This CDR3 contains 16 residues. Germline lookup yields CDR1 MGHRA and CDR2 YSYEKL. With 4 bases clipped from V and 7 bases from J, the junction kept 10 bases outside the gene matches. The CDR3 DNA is TGCGCCAGCAGCCCCAGGGACAGGGGTTTTGGGCAGCCCCAGCATTTT. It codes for CASSPRDRGFGQPQHF.

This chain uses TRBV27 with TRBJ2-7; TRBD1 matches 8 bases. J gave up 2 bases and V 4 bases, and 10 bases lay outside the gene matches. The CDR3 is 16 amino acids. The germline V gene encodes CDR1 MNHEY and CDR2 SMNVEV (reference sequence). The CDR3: CASSSNRGFLPYEQYF. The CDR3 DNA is TGTGCCAGCAGTTCAAACAGGGGGTTCCTTCCCTACGAGCAGTACTTC.

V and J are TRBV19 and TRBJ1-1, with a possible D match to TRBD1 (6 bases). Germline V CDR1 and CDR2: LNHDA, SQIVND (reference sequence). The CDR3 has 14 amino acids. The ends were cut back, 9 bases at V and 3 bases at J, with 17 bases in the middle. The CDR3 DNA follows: TGTGCCAGCCGATGGGGGCCCAGGGACACTGAAGCTTTCTTT. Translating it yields CASRWGPRDTEAFF.

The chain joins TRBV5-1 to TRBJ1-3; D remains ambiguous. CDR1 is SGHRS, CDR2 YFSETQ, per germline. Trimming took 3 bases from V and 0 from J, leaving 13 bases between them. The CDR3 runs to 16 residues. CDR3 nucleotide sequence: TGCGCCAGCAGCTCCGGAGGGCTTAGCTCTGGAAACACCATATATTTT. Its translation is CASSSGGLSSGNTIYF.

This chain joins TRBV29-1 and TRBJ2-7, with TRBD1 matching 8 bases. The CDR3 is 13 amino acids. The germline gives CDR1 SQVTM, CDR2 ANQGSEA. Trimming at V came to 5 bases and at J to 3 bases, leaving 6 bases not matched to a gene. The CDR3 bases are TGCAGCGTTCGCCAGGGGGCGAACTACGAGCAGTACTTC. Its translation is CSVRQGANYEQYF.

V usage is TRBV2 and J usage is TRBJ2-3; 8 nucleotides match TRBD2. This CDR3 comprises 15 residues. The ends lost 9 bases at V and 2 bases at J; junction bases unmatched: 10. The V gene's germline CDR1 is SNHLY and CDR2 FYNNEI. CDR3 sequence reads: CASGRVAGTTDTQYF. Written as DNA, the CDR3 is TGTGCCAGTGGTAGGGTAGCGGGGACCACAGATACGCAGTATTTT.

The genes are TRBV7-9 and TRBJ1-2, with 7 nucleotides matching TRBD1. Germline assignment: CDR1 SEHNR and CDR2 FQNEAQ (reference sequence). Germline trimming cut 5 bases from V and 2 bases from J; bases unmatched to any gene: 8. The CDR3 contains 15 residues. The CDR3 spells CASSPPTGLNYGYTF. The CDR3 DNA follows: TGTGCCAGCAGCCCCCCGACAGGGCTGAACTATGGCTACACCTTC.